The clone carrying this TCR beta chain was counted a few times. Sequenced material consisted of expressed TCRB transcripts (all of the isolated RNA was reverse transcribed). TCRdb's table, derived via immunoSEQ multiplex PCR, lists solely in-frame clones and lacks some. The table lists hundreds of thousands of clones, 12% to 15% of them singletons, with approximately 6.7% in the top ten. These data originate in a study of beta chain features in type 1 diabetes. The sample comprised central memory CD4+ T cells from blood. The TCR was taken from a man aged 25 to 45 in good health.

Written as DNA, the CDR3 is TGTGCCAGCAGAATGGGGGCCGGCTACACCTTC. This gives the protein CASRMGAGYTF. This chain joins TRBV11-2 and TRBJ1-2; D is perhaps TRBD1 (6 bases). Germline CDR1 reads SGHAT; CDR2 reads FQNNGV. V was cut by 6 bases and J by 8 bases, with 10 bases left in between. This CDR3 contains 11 residues.